These T cell receptor beta chains were read from a single sample in a study of T-cell memory formation after mild COVID-19. In TCRdb, the 5' RACE reads were re-called with MiXCR into one record per CDR3 protein. This repertoire shows a few hundred thousand distinct CDR3 sequences, about 20% found once; its top ten account for 7.5% to 9.5%. Input material: PBMCs or a T cell subset sorted from them (not recorded which). Source of these receptors: an adult woman who had mild COVID-19 (a few samples of this study predate the infection). Cell type and time point are not known. CDR3s include the opening cysteine and the closing phenylalanine or tryptophan.

J gene	V gene	CDR3 protein
TRBJ2-4	TRBV4-2	CASSPIFLLAGGRNIQYF
TRBJ2-5	TRBV27	CASSLEGAPETQYF
TRBJ1-4	TRBV5-1	CASSIRQGASNEKLFF
TRBJ1-1	TRBV4-1	CASSRGQGAILNTEAFF
TRBJ1-3	TRBV11-2	CASSIRVDRTSGNTIYF
TRBJ1-1	TRBV20-1	CSASDGNTEAFF
TRBJ2-3	TRBV5-1	CASSPTNRGFTDTQYF
TRBJ2-3	TRBV29-1	CSVDLTDTQYF
TRBJ1-6	TRBV7-9	CASSLQYGSSYNSPLHF
TRBJ2-5	TRBV6-2/TRBV6-3	CASSSGLAGVWETQYF
TRBJ2-1	TRBV19	CASSTSGSSYNEQFF
TRBJ2-3	TRBV7-9	CASSLIRADTQYF
TRBJ2-1	TRBV9	CASSVAAGPYNEQFF
TRBJ1-5	TRBV10-3	CAISDRNQPQHF
TRBJ2-1	TRBV20-1	CSAAGQTVSSYNEQFF
TRBJ1-2	TRBV12-3/TRBV12-4	CASSLSGEMDYGYTF
TRBJ2-7	TRBV6-6	CASSYGGTGSYEQYF
TRBJ1-1	TRBV4-1	CASSASRVNTEAFF
TRBJ1-1	TRBV12-3/TRBV12-4	CASSSGTGAFF
TRBJ2-3	TRBV12-3/TRBV12-4	CASTFDRGSTDTQYF
TRBJ1-4	TRBV5-1	CASSLARTGNEKLFF
TRBJ2-1	TRBV29-1	CSVDSSSRLAGVNEQFF
TRBJ2-1	TRBV19	CASSMGLAASYNEQFF
TRBJ2-4	TRBV6-1	CASSVSDLNIQYF
TRBJ1-2	TRBV6-6	CASTPGQGGYTF
TRBJ2-7	TRBV3-1	CASSARRDRATYEQYF
TRBJ2-7	TRBV4-1	CASSPLGQGKFSYEQYF
TRBJ1-1	TRBV7-9	CASRIPAVEEEAFF
TRBJ1-5	TRBV15	CATSLDGRNQPQHF
TRBJ2-7	TRBV3-1	CASSQDAAGEEQYF
TRBJ2-3	TRBV4-2	CASSQDAGGHRTDTQYF
TRBJ2-1	TRBV11-2	CASSLLAGMDNEQFF
TRBJ1-1	TRBV25-1	CASSDRGRNTEAFF
TRBJ1-2	TRBV5-1	CASSAFQGREDGYTF
TRBJ1-1	TRBV4-1	CASSPLPVSGLGLTEAFF
TRBJ1-1	TRBV7-9	CASSLGQGRAEAFF
TRBJ1-2	TRBV10-3	CAISGTTAGGYTF
TRBJ1-3	TRBV12-3/TRBV12-4	CASKGLGTGDGNTKYF
TRBJ2-7	TRBV7-8	CASSLAASGSEQYF
TRBJ2-3	TRBV6-2/TRBV6-3	CASSYSRQGDLDTQYF
TRBJ2-7	TRBV6-2/TRBV6-3	CASSYRASGMDSYEQYF
TRBJ2-1	TRBV2	CASRAEIPGPKQFF
TRBJ2-5	TRBV6-1	CASSSRGLAGGETQYF
TRBJ2-3	TRBV18	CASSTGTDTQYF
TRBJ2-7	TRBV15	CATGNRTSYEQYF
TRBJ2-2	TRBV5-1	CASSADTGELFF
TRBJ2-2	TRBV6-2/TRBV6-3	CANHRDRTNTGELFF
TRBJ2-1	TRBV15	CATSRGGSGSRYNEQFF
TRBJ2-3	TRBV6-6	CASSYSSEYRGSTQYF
TRBJ2-7	TRBV20-1	CSARGQGPYEQYF
TRBJ2-7	TRBV5-8	CASSLNRAGSYEQYF